This TCR beta chain appears in the sequencing data of a study of blood T cell repertoires in COVID-19. On the study more broadly: T cells, B-cell-depleted T cells, or PBMCs supplied cDNA or gDNA.

Assay used: immunoSEQ multiplex PCR; TCRdb lists only in-frame clones, some missing. In the table there are around 120,000 clones, around 80% of which are singletons. This clone was found a few times. V was trimmed by 0 bases and J by 3 bases, leaving 7 bases between them. CDR1 is KGHDR and CDR2 is SFDVKD in the germline V gene. CDR3 size: 14 residues. The clonotype originates from an elderly man with active or convalescent COVID-19. The gene calls are TRBV24-1 and TRBJ1-2; D remains unclear. Sequences were obtained from peripheral blood. DNA of the CDR3: TGTGCCACCAGTGATTTGCTCCGGGACTATGGCTACACCTTC. Translating it yields CATSDLLRDYGYTF.